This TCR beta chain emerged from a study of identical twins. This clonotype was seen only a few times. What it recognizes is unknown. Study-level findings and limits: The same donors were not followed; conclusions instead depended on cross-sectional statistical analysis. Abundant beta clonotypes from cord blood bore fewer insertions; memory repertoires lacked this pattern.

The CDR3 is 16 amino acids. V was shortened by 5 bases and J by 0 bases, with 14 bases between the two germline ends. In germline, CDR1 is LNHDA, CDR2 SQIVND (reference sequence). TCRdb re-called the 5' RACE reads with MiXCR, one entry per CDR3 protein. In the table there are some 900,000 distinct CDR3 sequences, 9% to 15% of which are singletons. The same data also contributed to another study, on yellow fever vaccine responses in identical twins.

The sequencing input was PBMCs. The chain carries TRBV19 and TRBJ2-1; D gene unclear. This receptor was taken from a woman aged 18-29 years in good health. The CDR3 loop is CASSWLVESSYNEQFF. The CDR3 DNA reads TGTGCCAGTAGTTGGCTGGTCGAGAGCTCCTACAATGAGCAGTTCTTC.